Sequencing of this T cell receptor (beta chain) was carried out in a study of T cells in Graves' hyperthyroidism and ophthalmopathy. RNA transcripts provided the source from which TCR beta CDR3 regions were amplified. TCR CDR3 regions were first amplified by RT-PCR with HTBI primers. A single record per CDR3 protein comes from TCRdb applying MiXCR to the multiplex PCR reads. The sample carries more than 450,000 distinct CDR3 sequences, around 15% recorded once. Germline loops: CDR1 LNHDA, CDR2 SQIVND (reference sequence). The CDR3 is made up of 15 amino acids. The ends were cut back, 6 bases at V and 4 bases at J, with 19 bases in the middle.

Sequenced material: blood. The source of this sequence is a woman aged 40 to 50 with Graves' hyperthyroidism. The V gene is TRBV19, the J gene TRBJ2-7, with a weak D call TRBD2 (6 bases). The CDR3 DNA reads as TGTGCCAGTAGAATCAATAGCGGAGAGAGGTACGAGCAGTACTTC. Protein product: CASRINSGERYEQYF.